What follows are 5 T cell receptor beta chains derived from one specimen sequenced in a study of blood T cell repertoires in COVID-19. Sequenced by immunoSEQ multiplex PCR; TCRdb stores in-frame clones only, minus some. The sample lists approximately 400,000 clones, roughly 90% occurring once. Sequenced input: PBMCs or T cells enriched from blood (not recorded which). All receptors derive from a woman aged 40 to 49 who had been exposed to COVID-19.

This clone was found once. The V gene is TRBV6-5, the J gene TRBJ1-2; 8 bases fit TRBD1. The CDR3 is 15 residues long. The V gene end was trimmed by 6 bases and the J gene end by 3 bases; junction bases not matched to a gene: 9. Germline CDR1 and CDR2: MNHEY and SVGAGI. DNA of the CDR3: TGTGCCAGCAGGGGGGGACAGGCGGGGGACTATGGCTACACCTTC. Its protein is CASRGGQAGDYGYTF.

This chain connects TRBV18 to TRBJ1-2, with 8 bases matching TRBD1. V dropped 2 bases and J dropped 2; count of bases not matched to a gene: 10. The CDR3 consists of 17 residues. Germline V gives CDR1 KGHSH, CDR2 LQKENI. The CDR3 loop reads CASSPSPRGRRNYGYTF. The CDR3 DNA sequence: TGTGCCAGCTCACCAAGTCCCAGGGGGCGAAGAAACTATGGCTACACCTTC.

The rearrangement links TRBV10-3 to TRBJ2-5; tentative D call: TRBD2 (6 bases). The CDR3 extends over 12 amino acids. V lost 9 bases to trimming and J lost 5 bases, with 13 bases between them. Germline assignment: CDR1 ENHRY and CDR2 SYGVKD. The CDR3 sequence: CAIGRGGETQYF. CDR3 bases: TGTGCCATAGGGCGGGGAGGTGAGACCCAGTACTTC.

This chain's CDR3 is CASSTGRGRSYEQYF. DNA of the CDR3: TGTGCCAGCAGCACGGGCAGGGGGCGCTCCTACGAGCAGTACTTC. The chain combines TRBV7-2 with TRBJ2-7; 8 bases are a match to TRBD1. V lost 5 bases to trimming and J lost 0 bases; unmatched junction nucleotides: 6. Germline V lookup: CDR1 SGHTA, CDR2 FQGNSA. CDR3 size: 15 residues. The full variable domain, its missing parts supplied by reference TRBV7-2 and TRBJ2-7, is GAGVSQSPSNKVTEKGKDVELRCDPISGHTALYWYRQSLGQGLEFLIYFQGNSAPDKSGLPSDRFSAERTGGSVSTLTIQRTQQEDSAVYLCASSTGRGRSYEQYFGPGTRLTVT.

The V call is TRBV2, the J call TRBJ1-2; D ambiguous. V was pared by 8 bases and J by 1 base, with 14 bases between. Germline V CDR1 and CDR2: SNHLY, FYNNEI. The CDR3 is 14 residues long. CDR3 DNA sequence: TGTGCCAGCGGCGGGAGGGAGTTTAACTATGGCTACACCTTC. Its protein is CASGGREFNYGYTF.